Listed below are T cell receptor beta chains from one sample, sequenced in a study of T cell changes during pregnancy in multiple sclerosis. Clones were sequenced by immunoSEQ multiplex PCR, and TCRdb holds only the in-frame ones, with some missing. The sample shows around 36,000 clones, roughly 90% of them seen only once. Sequenced here: CD8+ T cells from peripheral blood mononuclear cells, sampled in the first trimester of pregnancy. Receptor source: a female donor with multiple sclerosis, enrolled in a pregnancy study. The CDR3 runs from the conserved cysteine through the conserved F or W. The D gene is left open where the match is weak. Size is stated for part of the rows, as once, few or many counts, or as a class when the clone is expanded.

TRBJ2-7 TRBV7-8 NA NA 17 TGTGCCAGCAGCTTAGCAAGGGGTCAGGCCAGGGTCTACGAGCAGTACTTC CASSLARGQARVYEQYF
TRBJ1-2 TRBV6-1 NA NA 13 TGTGCCAGCAGGACGGACAATAGCTATGGCTACACCTTC CASRTDNSYGYTF
TRBJ2-2 TRBV2 NA TRBD2 18 TGTGCCAGCAGCGGTGAATATATACTAGCGAAGAACACCGGGGAGCTGTTTTTT CASSGEYILAKNTGELFF
TRBJ1-5 TRBV28 once NA 13 TGTGCCACCCTTACAGGTAGCAATCAGCCCCAGCATTTT CATLTGSNQPQHF
TRBJ1-1 TRBV5-5 NA NA 14 TGTGCCAGCAGCCATGAAGGGGGATGGACTGAAGCTTTCTTT CASSHEGGWTEAFF
TRBJ1-4 TRBV5-1 NA NA 16 TGCGCCAGCAGCTTGTGGGGGGGGCCAACTAATGAAAAACTGTTTTTT CASSLWGGPTNEKLFF
TRBJ1-3 TRBV11-3 NA NA 13 TGTGCCAGCAGCTTCAATTCTGGAAACACCATATATTTT CASSFNSGNTIYF
TRBJ1-1 TRBV6-1 NA NA 13 TGTGCCAGCAGTCTAAGAGTGAACACTGAAGCTTTCTTT CASSLRVNTEAFF
TRBJ1-5 TRBV19 once NA 14 TGTGCCAGTAGTATAGTTGGGGGGAATCAGCCCCAGCATTTT CASSIVGGNQPQHF
TRBJ2-1 TRBV9 NA NA 14 TGTGCCAGCAGCGGAGCGGGTACCTACAATGAGCAGTTCTTC CASSGAGTYNEQFF
TRBJ1-2 TRBV5-1 NA TRBD1 15 TGCGCCAGCAGCTTGGGACAGGGATCACACTATGGCTACACCTTC CASSLGQGSHYGYTF
TRBJ2-3 TRBV11-2 NA NA 14 TGTGCCAGCAGCTGGCCGGGAAACACAGATACGCAGTATTTT CASSWPGNTDTQYF
TRBJ1-2 TRBV4-1 NA NA 12 TGCGCCAGCAGCCATGAGATTCGTGGCTACACCTTC CASSHEIRGYTF
TRBJ2-3 TRBV6-5 NA NA 16 TGTGCCAGCAGTTACGGTTCTTCGGGGAGCACAGATACGCAGTATTTT CASSYGSSGSTDTQYF
TRBJ2-7 TRBV7-9 NA TRBD1 16 TGTGCCAGCAGTCCGGGACAGAGATCAACTTACTACGAGCAGTACTTC CASSPGQRSTYYEQYF
TRBJ1-2 TRBV2 NA NA 9 TGTGCCAGCAAGGGGGAAGGGACCTTC CASKGEGTF
TRBJ1-2 TRBV29-1 NA TRBD1 15 TGCAGCGTTGAAGATACCCTGACAGGGGGCGGTGGCTACACCTTC CSVEDTLTGGGGYTF
TRBJ2-7 TRBV6-6 NA NA 11 TGTGCCACTAAGGCAGGGAACGAGCAGTACTTC CATKAGNEQYF
TRBJ1-2 TRBV10-2 NA NA 11 TGCGCCAGCTCGGGTTCATATGGCTACACCTTC CASSGSYGYTF
TRBJ2-3 TRBV6-1 NA TRBD2 15 TGTGCCAGCAGTGCAGGTAGCGGGGGGTCAGATACGCAGTATTTT CASSAGSGGSDTQYF
TRBJ1-2 TRBV5-1 NA NA 13 TGCGCCAGCAGCTTATCCGAGCACTATGGCTACACCTTC CASSLSEHYGYTF
TRBJ1-1 TRBV19 NA NA 13 TGTGCCAGTGTACAGTACATGAACACTGAAGCTTTCTTT CASVQYMNTEAFF
TRBJ1-1 TRBV9 NA NA 13 TGTGCCAGCAGCTCCAACCCCCCAGGGGAAGCTTTCTTT CASSSNPPGEAFF
TRBJ2-1 TRBV5-4 NA NA 11 TGTGCCAGCAGCACTTACAATGAGCAGTTCTTC CASSTYNEQFF
TRBJ1-5 TRBV7-8 NA NA 17 TGTGCCAGCAATTCTGGGGTAGCCGGGGATCACAATCAGCCCCAGCATTTT CASNSGVAGDHNQPQHF
TRBJ1-4 TRBV7-6 NA NA 13 TGTGCCAGCAGCGAACAATCTGCTGAAAAACTGTTTTTT CASSEQSAEKLFF
TRBJ2-6 TRBV19 NA TRBD1 19 TGTGCCAGTAGTATAGCGGGGGACAGGGGGCGAGGGGGGGCCAACGTCCTGACTTTC CASSIAGDRGRGGANVLTF
TRBJ2-5 TRBV6-1 NA NA 12 TGTGCCAGCGTATATAGCAGCGAGACCCAGTACTTC CASVYSSETQYF
TRBJ2-5 TRBV7-9 NA NA 13 TGTGCCAGCAGCTTAGGAGGGTCAGAGACCCAGTACTTC CASSLGGSETQYF
TRBJ1-1 TRBV4-1 NA NA 16 TGCGCCAGCAGCCAAGTCTGGCCGGGGGAGGACACTGAAGCTTTCTTT CASSQVWPGEDTEAFF
TRBJ2-7 TRBV4-1 NA TRBD1 15 TGCGCCAGCAGTCGAAACGACAGGGGGACCTACGAGCAGTACTTC CASSRNDRGTYEQYF